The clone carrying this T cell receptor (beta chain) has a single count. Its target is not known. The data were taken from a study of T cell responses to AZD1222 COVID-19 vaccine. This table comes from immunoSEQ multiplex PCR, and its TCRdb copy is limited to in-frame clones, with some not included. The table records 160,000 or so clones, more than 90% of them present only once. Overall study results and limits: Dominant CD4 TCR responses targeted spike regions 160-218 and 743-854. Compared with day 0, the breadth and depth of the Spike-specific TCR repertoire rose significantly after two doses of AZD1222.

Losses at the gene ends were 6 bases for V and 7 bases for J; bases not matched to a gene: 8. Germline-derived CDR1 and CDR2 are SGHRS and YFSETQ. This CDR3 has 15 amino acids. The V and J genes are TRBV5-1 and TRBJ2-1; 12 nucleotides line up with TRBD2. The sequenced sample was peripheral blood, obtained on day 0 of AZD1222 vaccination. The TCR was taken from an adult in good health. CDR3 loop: CASTFRTSGTNEQFF. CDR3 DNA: TGCGCCAGCACATTCCGGACTAGCGGGACTAATGAGCAGTTCTTC.